This TCR beta chain derives from a study of blood T cell repertoires in COVID-19. About the research overall: Researchers got acute and convalescent COVID-19 samples from the United States, Italy and Spain.

Sequenced by immunoSEQ multiplex PCR; TCRdb stores in-frame clones only, minus some. The top ten clones hold approximately 4.3% of a sample with 210,000 or so clones, around 84% of them seen once. Germline V gene lookup returns CDR1 LGHNA and CDR2 YNFKEQ. The germline V and J ends were trimmed by 1 base and 6 bases, with 10 bases remaining between them. CDR3 length: 13 amino acids. This clone appeared many times. The sample consisted of PBMCs or T cells enriched from blood (not recorded which). The TCR comes from a man aged 25 to 40 with acute COVID-19. The chain joins TRBV4-2 to TRBJ2-7; D call uncertain. CDR3 protein: CASSQVEAREQYF. The CDR3 DNA reads TGTGCCAGCAGCCAAGTTGAGGCTCGCGAGCAGTACTTC.